These 30 T cell receptor beta chains were sequenced from one sample in a study of Graves' ophthalmopathy and Graves' hyperthyroidism. Researchers took RNA transcripts and amplified TCR beta CDR3 regions from them. HTBI-primed first-round RT-PCR preceded second-round multiplex PCR. One entry per CDR3 protein, called by TCRdb with MiXCR from the multiplex PCR reads. The table includes about 740,000 distinct CDR3 sequences, 40% detected once. Sequencing was performed on peripheral blood. The receptors shown here come from an adult man with Graves' ophthalmopathy.

With regard to this clonotype: One end of the junction does not line up with germline, which may come from a read error. The V call is TRBV29-1, the J call TRBJ1-1; D is uncertain. CDR3 length: 11 amino acids. Germline loops: CDR1 SQVTM, CDR2 ANQGSEA. This CDR3 reads CAWSRATEAFF. The CDR3 DNA reads as TGTGCCTGGAGTCGCGCCACTGAAGCTTTCTTT. Full variable domain (rest looked up from reference TRBV29-1 and TRBJ1-1): SAVISQKPSRDICQRGTSLTIQCQVDSQVTMMFWYRQQPGQSLTLIATANQGSEATYESGFVIDKFPISRPNLTFSTLTVSNMSPEDSSIYLCAWSRATEAFFGQGTRLTVV.

This clonotype has a count of ten or more. This sequence joins TRBV7-2 and TRBJ2-5; the D gene is possibly TRBD2 (5 bases). There are 15 residues in the CDR3. Germline loops: CDR1 SGHTA, CDR2 FQGNSA. The ends were cut back, 5 bases at V and 7 bases at J, with 20 bases in the middle. CDR3 bases: TGTGCCAGCAGCCAACAAGTACACCCCGAGGGGACCCAGTACTTC. Its protein is CASSQQVHPEGTQYF. The variable domain in full, with the rest retrieved from reference TRBV7-2 and TRBJ2-5, is GAGVSQSPSNKVTEKGKDVELRCDPISGHTALYWYRQSLGQGLEFLIYFQGNSAPDKSGLPSDRFSAERTGGSVSTLTIQRTQQEDSAVYLCASSQQVHPEGTQYFGPGTRLLVL.

This CDR3 reads CASSIGGSGSKYEQYF. For the CDR3, the DNA is TGTGCCAGTAGTATCGGGGGGAGCGGGAGTAAGTACGAGCAGTACTTC. This sequence joins TRBV19 and TRBJ2-7; TRBD2 aligns across 8 bases. J lost 4 bases, V lost 3 bases, and 11 bases had no gene match. Looked up from germline, CDR1 is LNHDA and CDR2 is SQIVND (reference sequence). This CDR3 has 16 amino acids.

This clonotype was seen at least ten times. This chain links TRBV5-1 with TRBJ1-1, with D possibly being TRBD1 (6 bases). The V gene lost 6 bases and the J gene lost 3 bases, with 18 bases spanning the gap. CDR3 size: 15 residues. Germline V lookup: CDR1 SGHRS, CDR2 YFSETQ. CDR3 region: CASTLTTGQYTEAFF. The CDR3 nucleotides read TGCGCCAGCACGCTAACGACAGGACAATACACTGAAGCTTTCTTT. Based on the CDR3 plus reference TRBV5-1 and TRBJ1-1, the full variable domain is KAGVTQTPRYLIKTRGQQVTLSCSPISGHRSVSWYQQTPGQGLQFLFEYFSETQRNKGNFPGRFSGRQFSNSRSEMNVSTLELGDSALYLCASTLTTGQYTEAFFGQGTRLTVV.

This clonotype came up a few times. The chain is built from TRBV29-1 and TRBJ2-7; TRBD2 matches at 10 bases. Losses at the gene ends were 5 bases for V and 9 bases for J; bases not matched to a gene: 7. The germline CDR1 and CDR2 sequences are SQVTM and ANQGSEA. The CDR3 has 12 amino acids. The CDR3 is CSVRLAGERQYF. CDR3 bases: TGCAGCGTTAGGCTAGCGGGAGAAAGGCAGTACTTC.

This clonotype was observed a few times. The J gene is TRBJ2-3, the V gene TRBV7-9; no reliable D call. The CDR3 has 15 residues. V dropped 7 bases and J dropped 0 bases, with 14 bases sitting between them. Looked up from germline, CDR1 is SEHNR and CDR2 is FQNEAQ (reference sequence). The CDR3 DNA follows: TGTGCCAGCACCGACGGCCTCGGTAGCACAGATACGCAGTATTTT. Residues: CASTDGLGSTDTQYF.

The chain carries TRBV7-7 and TRBJ2-5; maybe TRBD2 (6 bases). The length of the CDR3 is 14 residues. V lost 6 bases, J lost 5 bases, and 16 bases lay in between. Germline V gene lookup returns CDR1 SSHAT and CDR2 FNYEAQ (reference sequence). This CDR3 is CASSRGRGSETQYF. In nucleotides, the CDR3 is TGTGCCAGCAGTCGCGGCCGGGGGAGCGAGACCCAGTACTTC.

The chain combines TRBV29-1 with TRBJ1-2; D is uncertain. Germline lookup yields CDR1 SQVTM and CDR2 ANQGSEA. The CDR3 is made up of 15 amino acids. V was shortened by 3 bases and J by 0 bases, with 14 bases between the two germline ends. The CDR3 loop is CSVDNSAGANYGYTF. CDR3 coding DNA: TGCAGCGTTGACAATTCGGCGGGAGCTAACTATGGCTACACCTTC.

This clonotype has ten or more counts. The chain combines TRBV10-3 with TRBJ1-6; D perhaps matches TRBD1 (5 bases). The CDR3 is made up of 14 amino acids. Germline V gene sequence: CDR1 ENHRY, CDR2 SYGVKD. V was shortened by 5 bases and J by 1 base, with 6 bases between the two germline ends. Here the CDR3 reads CAISQGSYNSPLHF. The CDR3 DNA reads as TGTGCCATCAGTCAGGGTTCCTATAATTCACCCCTCCACTTT.

This clonotype was picked up many times. CDR3 residues: CASSNDHVYTEAFF. DNA for the CDR3: TGTGCCAGTAGCAACGACCACGTCTACACTGAAGCTTTCTTT. V gene TRBV19 combines with J gene TRBJ1-1, with D hard to call. The V gene's germline CDR1 is LNHDA and CDR2 SQIVND (reference sequence). The CDR3 loop spans 14 amino acids. Trimming took off 6 bases at V and 3 bases at J, with 14 bases between the two ends.

This clonotype was picked up a small number of times. CDR3: CASSAEQGLGTEAFF. The CDR3 nucleotides are TGTGCCAGCAGCGCGGAACAGGGTCTGGGCACTGAAGCTTTCTTT. The chain recombines TRBV7-9 with TRBJ1-1, with D tentatively TRBD1 (6 bases). The V end was cut by 5 bases, the J end by 4 bases, with 17 bases between. CDR3 length: 15 amino acids. Germline V gives CDR1 SEHNR, CDR2 FQNEAQ (reference sequence).

This clonotype occurred a few times. The chain carries TRBV2 and TRBJ2-6; possibly TRBD1 for D (6 bases). CDR1 is SNHLY and CDR2 is FYNNEI in the germline V gene. The CDR3 is 15 amino acids. The V end lost 7 bases, the J end lost 2 bases, and 12 bases lay between the germline ends. CDR3 region: CASIRGGAGANVLTF. In DNA form, the CDR3 reads TGTGCCAGCATCAGAGGGGGAGCTGGGGCCAACGTCCTGACTTTC.

On this clonotype itself: Since no conserved phenylalanine or tryptophan closes the CDR3, a read error is the likely cause. The DNA is omitted, as the CDR3 cannot be located on it reliably, and the CDR3 follows TCRdb's listing. This chain connects TRBV2 to TRBJ1-2. Per germline, CDR1 SNHLY and CDR2 FYNNEI. Including both end residues, the CDR3 is 9 amino acids long. CDR3 region: CASSGATAY.

This clonotype was seen ten or more times. This sequence joins TRBV2 and TRBJ2-1, with TRBD2 matching 10 bases. Trimming took 6 bases from V and 10 from J; bases not matched to a gene: 6. The CDR3 spans 13 residues. Germline loops: CDR1 SNHLY, CDR2 FYNNEI. The CDR3 loop reads CASSPSGRREQFF. The CDR3 region has the DNA TGTGCCAGCAGCCCTAGCGGGAGACGGGAGCAGTTCTTC.

This sequence joins TRBV7-9 and TRBJ2-5; the D is unclear. The better agreement between TRBJ2-1 and the DNA end casts doubt on the J call. This CDR3 has 13 amino acids. Germline-derived CDR1 and CDR2 are SEHNR and FQNEAQ (reference sequence). The CDR3 region is CASSLGVENEQFF. DNA of the CDR3: TGTGCCAGCAGCTTAGGGGTCGAGAATGAGCAGTTCTTC.

This clonotype appeared a few times. The chain carries TRBV7-9 and TRBJ1-5; a possible D gene is TRBD1 (6 bases). Per the germline V gene, CDR1 is SEHNR and CDR2 is FQNEAQ (reference sequence). The CDR3 is 15 residues long. Trimming took off 3 bases at V and 3 bases at J, with 12 bases between the two ends. The CDR3 sequence: CASSLVGTNNQPQHF. CDR3 nucleotides: TGTGCCAGCAGCTTGGTAGGGACAAACAATCAGCCCCAGCATTTT.

This clonotype appeared a few times. The V and J genes are TRBV7-9 and TRBJ2-7; the match to TRBD1 covers 7 bases. CDR1 is SEHNR, CDR2 FQNEAQ, per germline (reference sequence). With V trimmed by 4 bases and J by 1 base, 7 bases remained unmatched. This CDR3 region has 15 residues. CDR3 residues: CASSSVTGISYEQYF. CDR3 coding DNA: TGTGCCAGCAGCTCGGTGACAGGGATTTCCTACGAGCAGTACTTC.

This clonotype was detected many times. The chain is built from TRBV10-2 and TRBJ2-6, with 9 positions matching TRBD1. CDR3 length: 15 amino acids. V trimming: 6 bases; J trimming: 0 bases; junction bases outside the gene matches: 0. Germline lookup yields CDR1 WSHSY and CDR2 SAAADI. As DNA, the CDR3 is TGCGCCAGCAGGGACAGGGGCTCTGGGGCCAACGTCCTGACTTTC. Translation gives CASRDRGSGANVLTF.

Only a few counts were recorded for this clonotype. This chain joins TRBV7-9 and TRBJ2-5; D is perhaps TRBD1 (5 bases). Germline assignment: CDR1 SEHNR and CDR2 FQNEAQ (reference sequence). This CDR3 has 15 amino acids. V lost 2 bases to trimming and J lost 0 bases, with 10 bases between them. Here the CDR3 reads CASSLQGLYQETQYF. The CDR3, as DNA: TGTGCCAGCAGCTTACAGGGCCTGTACCAAGAGACCCAGTACTTC.

This clonotype showed up just a few times. The chain uses TRBV20-1 and TRBJ1-1, with D perhaps matching TRBD1 (6 bases). The CDR3 has 14 amino acids. V gave up 3 bases and J gave up 5 bases, with 16 bases separating them. The germline V gene encodes CDR1 DFQATT and CDR2 SNEGSKA (reference sequence). This CDR3 is CSASRGGSVTEAFF. Here the CDR3 DNA reads TGCAGTGCTAGCCGGGGGGGCAGCGTGACTGAAGCTTTCTTT.

The V and J genes are TRBV7-9 and TRBJ1-1; tentative D call: TRBD1 (6 bases). V was cut by 3 bases and J by 1 base, with 18 bases left in between. CDR1 is SEHNR and CDR2 is FQNEAQ in the germline V gene (reference sequence). The CDR3 has 17 residues. The CDR3 DNA is TGTGCCAGCAGCTTGGCTAGGAAAAGGACAGAGAACACTGAAGCTTTCTTT. Residues: CASSLARKRTENTEAFF.

This clonotype was counted at least ten times. This chain connects TRBV9 to TRBJ1-4; D is ambiguous. Germline V gives CDR1 SGDLS, CDR2 YYNGEE. This CDR3 contains 13 residues. Trimming took off 3 bases at V and 4 bases at J, with 7 bases between the two ends. The CDR3 here is CASSDRLNEKLFF. In nucleotides, the CDR3 is TGTGCCAGCAGCGATCGACTTAATGAAAAACTGTTTTTT.

In the case of this clonotype: An end of the junction does not agree with germline; a read error may underlie this. The chain uses TRBV9 and TRBJ2-5; TRBD1 is a possible D gene (5 bases). This CDR3 contains 11 residues. CDR1 is SGDLS, CDR2 YYNGEE, per germline. As DNA, the CDR3 is TGCGCCAGCAGGGTGTTCGAGACCCAGTACTTC. It yields the protein CASRVFETQYF.

Worth noting for this clonotype: This CDR3 is missing its conserved last phenylalanine or tryptophan, likely due to a read error. The DNA is omitted, as the CDR3 cannot be located on it reliably, and the CDR3 follows TCRdb's listing. The chain employs TRBV19 and TRBJ1-2. CDR1 is LNHDA and CDR2 is SQIVND in the germline V gene (reference sequence). The CDR3 contains 11 residues when both ends are counted. The CDR3 region is CASSDEALDTL.

This clonotype was counted at least ten times. CDR3 nucleotides: TGTGCCAGCAGTTATCGGCTTAACACCGGGGAGCTGTTTTTT. Protein: CASSYRLNTGELFF. V gene TRBV6-5 combines with J gene TRBJ2-2; D is unresolved. Trimming stripped 3 bases from V and 2 bases from J, with 7 bases between. CDR3 length: 14 amino acids. The germline CDR1 and CDR2 sequences are MNHEY and SVGAGI.

In this sample, this clonotype turned up a few times. The genes are TRBV20-1 and TRBJ2-7, with 10 bases fitting TRBD1. This CDR3 contains 11 residues. Losses at the gene ends were 3 bases for V and 9 bases for J; bases not matched to a gene: 2. CDR1 and CDR2 from the germline V gene are DFQATT and SNEGSKA (reference sequence). The CDR3 DNA reads as TGCAGTGCTAGGACAGGGGGCTGGCAGTACTTC. Its translation: CSARTGGWQYF.

Many counts were recorded for this clonotype. The V gene is TRBV29-1, the J gene TRBJ2-5; 8 bases are a match to TRBD2. From germline, CDR1 is SQVTM and CDR2 ANQGSEA. The length of the CDR3 is 12 residues. V lost 6 bases, J lost 5 bases, and 5 bases stayed unmatched. The CDR3 is CSVPRGGETQYF. The CDR3 DNA follows: TGCAGCGTACCTCGGGGGGGGGAGACCCAGTACTTC. Using reference TRBV29-1 and TRBJ2-5 for the parts outside the CDR3, the full variable domain is SAVISQKPSRDICQRGTSLTIQCQVDSQVTMMFWYRQQPGQSLTLIATANQGSEATYESGFVIDKFPISRPNLTFSTLTVSNMSPEDSSIYLCSVPRGGETQYFGPGTRLLVL.

The CDR3 loop is CASSREGQGSSYEQYF. DNA for the CDR3: TGTGCCAGCAGCCGGGAAGGACAGGGATCTTCCTACGAGCAGTACTTC. This rearrangement joins TRBV3-1 to TRBJ2-7; TRBD1 matches 8 bases. Germline V gives CDR1 LGHDT, CDR2 YNNKEL (reference sequence). The CDR3 loop spans 16 amino acids. With 4 bases clipped from V and 1 base from J, the junction kept 9 bases outside the gene matches.

In this sample, this clonotype turned up a few times. This chain links TRBV7-3 with TRBJ2-7, with a tentative D call TRBD2 (6 bases). Per germline, CDR1 SGHTA and CDR2 FQGTGA. This CDR3 spans 15 amino acids. V lost 6 bases and J 4 bases, leaving 19 bases between the germline ends. The CDR3 DNA reads TGTGCCAGCAGTTCCCCCGGCGGGAATAGGTACGAGCAGTACTTC. Its protein product is CASSSPGGNRYEQYF. Supplemented by reference TRBV7-3 and TRBJ2-7, the full variable domain reads GAGVSQTPSNKVTEKGKYVELRCDPISGHTALYWYRQSLGQGPEFLIYFQGTGAADDSGLPNDRFFAVRPEGSVSTLKIQRTERGDSAVYLCASSSPGGNRYEQYFGPGTRLTVT.

This clonotype has ten or more counts. The chain combines TRBV19 with TRBJ2-6; D is unresolved. This CDR3 region has 15 residues. Germline V gives CDR1 LNHDA, CDR2 SQIVND (reference sequence). The V end was cut by 3 bases, the J end by 0 bases, with 6 bases between. The CDR3 region has the DNA TGTGCCAGTAGTATTAGATACTCTGGGGCCAACGTCCTGACTTTC. Translating it yields CASSIRYSGANVLTF.